This TCR beta chain appears in the sequencing data of a study of blood T cell repertoires in COVID-19. This clone appeared a single time. CDR1 is SGHRS and CDR2 is YFSETQ in the germline V gene. CDR3 size: 16 residues. Trimming removed 5 bases from V and 7 bases from J, with 21 bases in between. Original processing methods: The authors estimated nucleated cell counts from reference gene primer amplification. Profiling relied on immunoSEQ multiplex PCR, and the TCRdb table lists in-frame clones only, not all of them. V, J and clone size are those of that table, while D and trimming were read from the DNA. The data hold some 94,000 clones, with 84% observed a single time.

This chain uses TRBV5-1 with TRBJ1-4; a weak D match, TRBD1 (6 bases). Material for sequencing was peripheral blood. This TCR derives from a man aged 70 or older with active or convalescent COVID-19. CDR3 loop: CASREGLRQAAEKLFF. Written as DNA, the CDR3 is TGCGCCAGCAGAGAGGGGTTACGACAGGCAGCTGAAAAACTGTTTTTT.